This TCR beta chain was identified in a study of T cell responses to AZD1222 COVID-19 vaccine. Notes on the study in general: Donors skewed white British and female; clonal diversity was possibly underestimated.

Of note for this clone: Its target is not known.

Measured with immunoSEQ multiplex PCR; TCRdb has only the in-frame clones, and not every one. The sample lists 80,000 to 100,000 clones; 88% were seen once. The CDR3 covers 16 residues. V gave up 2 bases and J gave up 7 bases; unmatched junction bases: 13. Looked up from germline, CDR1 is SGHRS and CDR2 is YFSETQ. The chain is built from TRBV5-1 and TRBJ1-2; the match to TRBD1 covers 8 bases. This receptor was taken from an adult in good health. The material was peripheral blood, obtained on day 0 of AZD1222 vaccination. The CDR3 loop is CASSLHQGQGNTGYTF. The CDR3 coding sequence is TGCGCCAGCAGCTTACACCAAGGACAGGGTAATACTGGCTACACCTTC.